Presented here are 6 T cell receptor beta chains from one specimen sequenced in a study of T cell responses to AZD1222 COVID-19 vaccine. Assay: immunoSEQ multiplex PCR; the TCRdb copy retains only in-frame clones and omits some. The data show over 85,000 clones, roughly 93% seen once. The specimen was peripheral blood, collected 28 days after the second AZD1222 dose. The source of these receptors is an adult who received the AZD1222 COVID-19 vaccine.

The chain uses TRBV9 and TRBJ2-2, with D perhaps TRBD1 or TRBD2 (5 bases each). This CDR3 is 17 amino acids long. The germline CDR1 and CDR2 sequences are SGDLS and YYNGEE. V shed 1 base and J shed 1 base, with 14 bases lying between them. In nucleotides, the CDR3 is TGTGCCAGCAGCGTATCCACAAGGGGAGAGAACACCGGGGAGCTGTTTTTT. Its protein is CASSVSTRGENTGELFF.

The chain recombines TRBV9 with TRBJ1-2; 12 positions match TRBD1. The CDR3 spans 15 residues. The germline CDR1 and CDR2 sequences are SGDLS and YYNGEE. The junction had 5 bases not matched to a gene; V was cut back by 4 bases and J by 4 bases. CDR3 sequence reads: CASSPGTGGGYGYTF. DNA of the CDR3: TGTGCCAGCAGCCCAGGGACAGGGGGCGGCTATGGCTACACCTTC.

The J gene is TRBJ2-5, the V gene TRBV7-7; 8 bases map to TRBD2. Germline trimming cut 5 bases from V and 4 bases from J; bases unmatched to any gene: 6. Germline CDR1 and CDR2: SSHAT and FNYEAQ (reference sequence). The CDR3 loop spans 14 amino acids. CDR3: CASSPRGVGETQYF. The CDR3 DNA reads as TGTGCCAGCAGCCCGCGGGGGGTTGGAGAGACCCAGTACTTC.

The V gene is TRBV7-9, the J gene TRBJ2-5, with 7 nucleotides matching TRBD1. CDR1 and CDR2 from the germline V gene are SEHNR and FQNEAQ (reference sequence). The CDR3 sequence is 15 residues long. The ends lost 5 bases at V and 0 bases at J; junction bases unmatched: 6. The CDR3 loop is CASSNRDSNQETQYF. The CDR3 nucleotides are TGTGCCAGCAGCAATCGGGACAGCAACCAAGAGACCCAGTACTTC.

This rearrangement joins TRBV5-4 to TRBJ1-1; 7 nucleotides align to TRBD1. The J segment lost 0 bases and the V segment lost 4 bases, leaving 3 bases of the junction unmatched. Germline V gene data show CDR1 as SGHNT and CDR2 as YYREEE (reference sequence). This CDR3 is 14 amino acids long. CDR3 sequence: CASSRQGVNTEAFF. Written as DNA, the CDR3 is TGTGCCAGCAGCCGTCAGGGGGTGAACACTGAAGCTTTCTTT.

This rearrangement joins TRBV7-8 to TRBJ1-5, with TRBD1 matching 7 bases. The CDR3 is 15 amino acids. Germline-derived CDR1 and CDR2 are SGHVS and FQNEAQ. Trimming took 4 bases from V and 0 from J; bases not matched to a gene: 3. CDR3 amino acids: CASSSQGDSNQPQHF. DNA of the CDR3: TGTGCCAGCAGCTCGCAGGGGGATAGCAATCAGCCCCAGCATTTT.